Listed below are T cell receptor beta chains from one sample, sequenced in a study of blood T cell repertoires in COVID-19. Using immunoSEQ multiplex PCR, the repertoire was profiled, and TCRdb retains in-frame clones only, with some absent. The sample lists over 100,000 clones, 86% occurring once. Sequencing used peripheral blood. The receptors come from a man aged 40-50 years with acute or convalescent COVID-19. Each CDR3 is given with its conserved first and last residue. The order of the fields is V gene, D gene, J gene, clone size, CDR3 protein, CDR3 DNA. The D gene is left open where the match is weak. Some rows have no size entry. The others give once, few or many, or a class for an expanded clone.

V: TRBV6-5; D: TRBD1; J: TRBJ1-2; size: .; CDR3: CASTSQGAGNYGYTF; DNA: TGTGCCAGCACCTCCCAGGGGGCAGGCAACTATGGCTACACCTTC
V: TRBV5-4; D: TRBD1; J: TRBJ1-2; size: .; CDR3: CASSSGQGMDGYTF; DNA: TGTGCCAGCAGCTCAGGACAGGGGATGGATGGCTACACCTTC
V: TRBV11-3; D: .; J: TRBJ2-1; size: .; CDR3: CASSSTEGNEQFF; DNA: TGTGCCAGCAGCTCCACCGAGGGCAATGAGCAGTTCTTC
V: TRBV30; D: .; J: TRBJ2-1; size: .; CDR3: CAWSTLNEQFF; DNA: TGTGCCTGGAGTACTCTCAATGAGCAGTTCTTC
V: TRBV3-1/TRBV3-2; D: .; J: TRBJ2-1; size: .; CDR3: CASSPRTILSNEQFF; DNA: TGTGCCAGCAGCCCTAGGACTATCTTGTCCAATGAGCAGTTCTTC
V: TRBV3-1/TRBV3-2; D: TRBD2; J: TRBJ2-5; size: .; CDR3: CASSRSGGWETQYF; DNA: TGTGCCAGCAGCCGCTCCGGGGGGTGGGAGACCCAGTACTTC
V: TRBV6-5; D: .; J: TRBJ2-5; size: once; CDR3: CASQGLAPRQETQYF; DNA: TGTGCCAGCCAGGGGTTAGCTCCCCGACAAGAGACCCAGTACTTC
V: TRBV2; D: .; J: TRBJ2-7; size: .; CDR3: CASSDVIGTTFSYEQYF; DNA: TGTGCCAGCAGTGATGTTATAGGGACAACCTTCTCCTACGAGCAGTACTTC
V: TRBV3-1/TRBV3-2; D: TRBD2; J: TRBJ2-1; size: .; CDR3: CASSLFLAGGPNEQFF; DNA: TGTGCCAGCAGCCTTTTCCTAGCGGGGGGGCCCAATGAGCAGTTCTTC
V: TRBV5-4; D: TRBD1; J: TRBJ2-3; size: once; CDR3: CASSLALDRGLIGTDTQYF; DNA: TGTGCCAGCAGCTTGGCCTTGGACAGGGGGCTTATAGGCACAGATACGCAGTATTTT
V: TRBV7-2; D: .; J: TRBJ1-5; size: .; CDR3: CASSLGRGKQPQHF; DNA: TGTGCCAGCAGCTTGGGCAGGGGCAAGCAGCCCCAGCATTTT
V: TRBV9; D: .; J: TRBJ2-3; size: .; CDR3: CASSLGTPKDTQYF; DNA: TGTGCCAGCAGCTTAGGGACTCCGAAAGATACGCAGTATTTT
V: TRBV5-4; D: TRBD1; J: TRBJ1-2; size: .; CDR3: CASSLGQGRKEGYGYTF; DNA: TGTGCCAGCAGCCTAGGACAGGGACGAAAGGAAGGATATGGCTACACCTTC
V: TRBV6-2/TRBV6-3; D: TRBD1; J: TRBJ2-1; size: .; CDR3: CASSYSRDRGRWNEQFF; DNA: TGTGCCAGCAGTTACTCCCGGGACAGGGGGCGCTGGAATGAGCAGTTCTTC
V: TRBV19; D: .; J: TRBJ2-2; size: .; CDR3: CASSIDQMRARTGELFF; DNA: TGTGCCAGTAGTATAGATCAGATGCGGGCCAGAACCGGGGAGCTGTTTTTT
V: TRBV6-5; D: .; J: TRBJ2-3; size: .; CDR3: CASTPGGTTDTQYF; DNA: TGTGCCAGCACCCCCGGCGGGACCACAGATACGCAGTATTTT
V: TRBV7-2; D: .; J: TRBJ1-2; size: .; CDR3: CASSLEPGRDYTF; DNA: TGTGCCAGCAGCTTAGAACCGGGCAGGGACTACACCTTC
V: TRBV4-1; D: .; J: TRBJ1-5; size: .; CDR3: CASSTQGDGNQPQHF; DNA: TGCGCCAGCAGCACACAGGGAGATGGCAATCAGCCCCAGCATTTT
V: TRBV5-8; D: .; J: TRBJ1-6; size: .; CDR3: CASSLAGYSSSPLHF; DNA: TGTGCCAGCAGCTTGGCTGGGTACAGCAGTTCACCCCTCCACTTT
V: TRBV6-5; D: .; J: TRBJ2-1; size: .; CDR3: CASRVAGRNEQFF; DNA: TGTGCCAGCAGGGTTGCGGGGAGAAATGAGCAGTTCTTC
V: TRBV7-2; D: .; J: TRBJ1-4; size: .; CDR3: CASSNTRTAEKLFF; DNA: TGTGCCAGCAGCAACACCCGTACCGCTGAAAAACTGTTTTTT
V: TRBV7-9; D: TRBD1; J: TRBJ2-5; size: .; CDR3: CASSPGQGLQETQYF; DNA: TGTGCCAGCAGCCCGGGACAGGGGCTTCAAGAGACCCAGTACTTC
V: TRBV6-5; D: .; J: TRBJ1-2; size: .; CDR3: CASSSPGRTDYGYTF; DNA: TGTGCCAGCAGTTCCCCGGGACGGACAGACTATGGCTACACCTTC
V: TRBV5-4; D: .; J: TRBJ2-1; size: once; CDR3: CASRQGSHNEQFF; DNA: TGTGCCAGCAGGCAGGGGTCCCACAATGAGCAGTTCTTC
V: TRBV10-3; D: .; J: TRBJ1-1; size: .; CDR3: CATERDMNTEAFF; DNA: TGTGCCACCGAGCGGGATATGAACACTGAAGCTTTCTTT
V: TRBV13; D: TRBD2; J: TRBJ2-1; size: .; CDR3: CASSHPGLVEQFF; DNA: TGTGCCAGCAGCCACCCGGGACTAGTGGAGCAGTTCTTC
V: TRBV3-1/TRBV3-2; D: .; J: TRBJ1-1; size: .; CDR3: CASSQDFEEAFF; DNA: TGTGCCAGCAGCCAAGACTTTGAGGAAGCTTTCTTT
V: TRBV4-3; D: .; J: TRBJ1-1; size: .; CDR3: CASSQDLRDTEAFF; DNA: TGCGCCAGCAGCCAAGATCTCAGGGACACTGAAGCTTTCTTT
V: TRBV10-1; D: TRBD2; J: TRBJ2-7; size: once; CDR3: CASPRSRGLSGRASPYEQYF; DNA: TGCGCCAGCCCGCGGTCTCGAGGTTTGAGCGGGAGGGCCTCGCCCTACGAGCAGTACTTC
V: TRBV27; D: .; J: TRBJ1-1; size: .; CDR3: CASGATEAFF; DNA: TGTGCCAGCGGGGCCACTGAAGCTTTCTTT